Sequencing of this T cell receptor (beta chain) was carried out in a study of T cell responses to AZD1222 COVID-19 vaccine. Findings and caveats of the study: Just a handful of AZD1222 recipients were seropositive at baseline. The breadth and depth of Spike-specific TCRs increased once two AZD1222 doses had been given. Repertoire sampling happened only post peak T cell response.

Between the trimmed V and J ends, which lost 7 bases and 1 base, there was a span of 10 bases. The CDR3 runs 14 residues. Germline CDR1 LNHDA, CDR2 SQIVND (reference sequence). Analysis merged second doses at about 4 or about 12 weeks. Concerning this clone itself: Its antigen is as yet unknown.

Using immunoSEQ multiplex PCR, the repertoire was profiled, and TCRdb retains in-frame clones only, with some absent. This table has some 100,000 clones, around 87% appearing once. This sequence was found in an adult who received the AZD1222 COVID-19 vaccine. The chain has TRBV19 and TRBJ1-4; tentative D call: TRBD1 (5 bases). This material consisted of peripheral blood, taken 28 days after the second AZD1222 dose. CDR3 nucleotides: TGTGCCAGTAATCCGACAGTAACTAATGAAAAACTGTTTTTT. It encodes CASNPTVTNEKLFF.